What follows are 18 T cell receptor beta chains derived from one specimen sequenced in a study of T-cell reconstitution after alpha-beta-depleted transplantation in children. Molecular barcoding with unique molecular identifiers was used for the TCRbeta library. Using its own MiXCR run on the PCR reads, TCRdb lists one record per CDR3 protein. The sample has about 540,000 distinct CDR3 sequences; around 18% are singletons. Sequencing was performed on PBMCs from the stem cell graft donor, taken from the stem cell graft. These receptors all stem from a human donor who donated a stem cell graft to a child with acute lymphoblastic leukemia.

This clonotype has just one count. The rearrangement uses TRBV20-1 and TRBJ2-7, with 8 bases that match TRBD2. The CDR3 length is 14 residues. The V gene's germline CDR1 is DFQATT and CDR2 SNEGSKA (reference sequence). After removal of 0 bases from V and 7 bases from J, the junction contained 8 bases not matched to a gene. The CDR3 region is CSAREAGGQNEQYF. CDR3 nucleotide sequence: TGCAGTGCTAGAGAGGCGGGAGGACAAAATGAGCAGTACTTC.

The rearrangement links TRBV4-1 to TRBJ2-7; D unclear. There are 14 residues in the CDR3. Deletions cut 2 bases from V and 6 bases from J, with 14 bases between. Germline-derived CDR1 and CDR2 are MGHRA and YSYEKL. This CDR3 is CASSQPTSPGEQYF. The CDR3 region has the DNA TGCGCCAGCAGCCAACCTACTTCCCCCGGCGAGCAGTACTTC.

This clonotype occurred a few times. V gene TRBV7-3 combines with J gene TRBJ2-7; TRBD2 matches at 13 bases. Trimming cost V 3 bases and J 3 bases; bases outside gene matches: 14. Germline values: CDR1 SGHTA, CDR2 FQGTGA. The CDR3 runs to 19 residues. CDR3 sequence (DNA): TGTGCCAGCAGCTTCCCCAAACTAGCGGGAGGGCCCCTAAGCTACGAGCAGTACTTC. Translating gives CASSFPKLAGGPLSYEQYF.

The J gene is TRBJ2-7, the V gene TRBV18; D tentatively fits TRBD1 or TRBD2 (6 bases each). Trimming removed 3 bases at V and 4 bases at J, with 19 bases between. CDR3 length equals 16 residues. The germline gives CDR1 KGHSH, CDR2 LQKENI. The chain's CDR3 is CASSPEGFGGLYEQYF. The CDR3 bases are TGTGCCAGCTCACCGGAGGGCTTTGGGGGCCTATACGAGCAGTACTTC. The full variable domain, with the rest looked up from reference TRBV18 and TRBJ2-7, is NAGVMQNPRHLVRRRGQEARLRCSPMKGHSHVYWYRQLPEEGLKFMVYLQKENIIDESGMPKERFSAEFPKEGPSILRIQQVVRGDSAAYFCASSPEGFGGLYEQYFGPGTRLTVT.

Only a few counts were recorded for this clonotype. The rearrangement links TRBV14 to TRBJ1-1; 7 bases fit TRBD1. This CDR3 has 17 amino acids. The J segment lost 0 bases and the V segment lost 0 bases, leaving 7 bases of the junction unmatched. Germline V gene lookup returns CDR1 SGHDN and CDR2 FVKESK. The CDR3 DNA follows: TGTGCCAGCAGCCAAGAGAAAGGGGGCGTCGTGAACACTGAAGCTTTCTTT. The encoded protein is CASSQEKGGVVNTEAFF.

This rearrangement joins TRBV29-1 to TRBJ1-1; TRBD1 is a possible D gene (5 bases). The CDR3 has 13 amino acids. V was shortened by 4 bases and J by 7 bases, with 16 bases between the two germline ends. Germline CDR1 SQVTM, CDR2 ANQGSEA. Here the CDR3 DNA reads TGCAGCGTTGGGGGCGCTGGGGCTATTGAAGCTTTCTTT. Amino acid sequence: CSVGGAGAIEAFF.

This chain connects TRBV4-2 to TRBJ2-2; D is perhaps TRBD2 (5 bases). Germline assignment: CDR1 LGHNA and CDR2 YNFKEQ. The CDR3 runs to 18 residues. V gave up 0 bases and J gave up 1 base, with 15 bases separating them. The CDR3 loop reads CASSQDFPLGMNTGELFF. The CDR3 region has the DNA TGTGCCAGCAGCCAAGATTTCCCTCTCGGGATGAACACCGGGGAGCTGTTTTTT.

This clonotype was detected a few times. V gene TRBV4-1 combines with J gene TRBJ2-7, with TRBD2 matching over 9 bases. V lost 3 bases and J lost 3; bases outside the gene matches: 6. Germline CDR1 and CDR2: MGHRA and YSYEKL. This CDR3 spans 15 amino acids. CDR3 loop: CASSQRGLADYEQYF. As DNA, the CDR3 is TGCGCCAGCAGCCAGAGGGGACTAGCTGACTACGAGCAGTACTTC.

The V call is TRBV3-1, the J call TRBJ2-3; 7 nucleotides line up with TRBD2. Germline CDR1 and CDR2: LGHDT and YNNKEL (reference sequence). V was clipped by 1 base and J by 5 bases; unmatched bases: 15. This CDR3 has 18 amino acids. The CDR3 region has the DNA TGTGCCAGCAGCCAAGGGACGACTAGCCGGGGTAGTGGAGATACGCAGTATTTT. Protein: CASSQGTTSRGSGDTQYF.

This sequence joins TRBV2 and TRBJ2-4; 8 nucleotides match TRBD2. Trimming at V came to 1 base and at J to 2 bases, leaving 13 bases not matched to a gene. Germline CDR1 and CDR2: SNHLY and FYNNEI. The CDR3 length is 19 residues. CDR3: CASSEGGWAGGNSKNIQYF. Here the CDR3 DNA reads TGTGCCAGCAGTGAAGGGGGTTGGGCGGGAGGAAATTCCAAAAACATTCAGTACTTC.

This clonotype was observed a few times. The CDR3 here is CASSLEGQRGKNIQYF. The CDR3 nucleotides read TGTGCCAGCAGCTTAGAGGGTCAGCGGGGCAAAAACATTCAGTACTTC. The J gene is TRBJ2-4, the V gene TRBV7-2, with 7 bases aligning to TRBD2. The CDR3 loop spans 16 amino acids. CDR1 is SGHTA and CDR2 is FQGNSA in the germline V gene. The V segment lost 1 base and the J segment 3 bases; nucleotides outside the gene matches: 6.

V and J are TRBV6-1 and TRBJ2-7; D possibly corresponds to TRBD2 (6 bases). Deletions cut 4 bases from V and 2 bases from J, with 15 bases between. Looked up from germline, CDR1 is MNHNS and CDR2 is SASEGT. The length of the CDR3 is 15 residues. CDR3 sequence reads: CASSGGLPFTYEQYF. CDR3 nucleotides: TGTGCCAGCAGTGGGGGACTCCCTTTTACCTACGAGCAGTACTTC.

This chain links TRBV2 with TRBJ1-6; 8 bases are shared with TRBD1. The CDR3 contains 15 residues. V lost 5 bases to trimming and J lost 5 bases; unmatched junction nucleotides: 5. Germline lookup yields CDR1 SNHLY and CDR2 FYNNEI. The CDR3 here is CASSMTGADNSPLHF. The CDR3 DNA follows: TGTGCCAGCAGTATGACAGGGGCGGATAATTCACCCCTCCACTTT.

This clonotype was observed a few times. The genes are TRBV12-3 or TRBV12-4 and TRBJ2-2; TRBD1 is a possible D gene (5 bases). With 3 bases removed from V and 6 bases from J, the gap between germline ends came to 17 bases. The CDR3 consists of 16 residues. CDR3 sequence reads: CASSLPLEQGPGELFF. The DNA of the CDR3 is TGTGCCAGCAGTTTGCCGCTCGAGCAGGGCCCCGGGGAGCTGTTTTTT.

The chain joins TRBV2 to TRBJ2-1, with 11 bases that match TRBD2. CDR1 SNHLY and CDR2 FYNNEI come from the germline V gene. V shed 1 base, J shed 7 bases, and the junction held 6 bases outside the gene matches. The CDR3 runs to 16 residues. The chain's CDR3 is CASSEGGSGRGNEQFF. The CDR3 DNA sequence: TGTGCCAGCAGTGAAGGAGGTAGCGGGAGGGGGAATGAGCAGTTCTTC.

This sequence joins TRBV5-1 and TRBJ1-2; 10 nucleotides align to TRBD1. CDR1 and CDR2 from the germline V gene are SGHRS and YFSETQ. This CDR3 comprises 14 residues. V dropped 4 bases and J dropped 5; count of bases not matched to a gene: 5. The CDR3 region is CASSPGQGRYGYTF. The CDR3 nucleotides are TGCGCCAGCAGCCCGGGACAGGGGAGATATGGCTACACCTTC.

This clonotype has more than one count but fewer than ten. The chain carries TRBV15 and TRBJ1-2; a weak D match, TRBD1 (5 bases). CDR1 is LNHNV, CDR2 YYDKDF, per germline (reference sequence). CDR3 size: 15 residues. Trimming left V 0 bases short and J 4 bases short, with 12 bases between. The CDR3 region is CATSRDRTGGYGYTF. The CDR3 nucleotides are TGTGCCACCAGCAGAGATCGGACCGGGGGCTATGGCTACACCTTC.

V is TRBV7-9 and J is TRBJ2-7; 10 bases line up with TRBD1. The CDR3 has 15 amino acids. V lost 3 bases, J lost 3 bases, and 5 bases stayed unmatched. Germline V gene data show CDR1 as SEHNR and CDR2 as FQNEAQ (reference sequence). The CDR3 coding sequence is TGTGCCAGCAGCTTGGGACAGGGGCTAGTCTACGAGCAGTACTTC. Residues: CASSLGQGLVYEQYF.